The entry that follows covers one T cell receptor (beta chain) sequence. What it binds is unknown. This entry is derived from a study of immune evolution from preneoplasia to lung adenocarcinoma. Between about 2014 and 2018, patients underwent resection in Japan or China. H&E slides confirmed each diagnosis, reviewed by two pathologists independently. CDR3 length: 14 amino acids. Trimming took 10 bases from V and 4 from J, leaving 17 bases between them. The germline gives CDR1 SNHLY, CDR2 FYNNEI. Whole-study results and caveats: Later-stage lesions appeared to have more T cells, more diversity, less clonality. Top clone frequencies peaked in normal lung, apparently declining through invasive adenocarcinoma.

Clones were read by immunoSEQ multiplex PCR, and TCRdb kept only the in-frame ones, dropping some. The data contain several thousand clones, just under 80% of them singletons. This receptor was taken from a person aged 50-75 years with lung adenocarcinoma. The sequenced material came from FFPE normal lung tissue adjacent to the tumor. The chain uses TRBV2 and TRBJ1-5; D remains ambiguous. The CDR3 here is CATTPVDVNQPQHF. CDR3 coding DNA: TGTGCCACCACACCGGTAGACGTGAATCAGCCCCAGCATTTT.